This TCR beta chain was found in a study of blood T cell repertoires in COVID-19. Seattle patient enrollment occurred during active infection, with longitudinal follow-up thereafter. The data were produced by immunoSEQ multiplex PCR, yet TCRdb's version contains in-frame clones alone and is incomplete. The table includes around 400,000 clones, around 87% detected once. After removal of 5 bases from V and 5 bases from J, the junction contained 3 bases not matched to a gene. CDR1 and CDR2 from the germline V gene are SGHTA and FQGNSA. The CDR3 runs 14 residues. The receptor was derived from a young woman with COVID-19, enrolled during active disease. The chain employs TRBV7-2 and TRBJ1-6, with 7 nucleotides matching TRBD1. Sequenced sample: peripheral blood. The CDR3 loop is CASSHGTDNSPLHF. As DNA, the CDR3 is TGTGCCAGCAGCCACGGGACAGATAATTCACCCCTCCACTTT.